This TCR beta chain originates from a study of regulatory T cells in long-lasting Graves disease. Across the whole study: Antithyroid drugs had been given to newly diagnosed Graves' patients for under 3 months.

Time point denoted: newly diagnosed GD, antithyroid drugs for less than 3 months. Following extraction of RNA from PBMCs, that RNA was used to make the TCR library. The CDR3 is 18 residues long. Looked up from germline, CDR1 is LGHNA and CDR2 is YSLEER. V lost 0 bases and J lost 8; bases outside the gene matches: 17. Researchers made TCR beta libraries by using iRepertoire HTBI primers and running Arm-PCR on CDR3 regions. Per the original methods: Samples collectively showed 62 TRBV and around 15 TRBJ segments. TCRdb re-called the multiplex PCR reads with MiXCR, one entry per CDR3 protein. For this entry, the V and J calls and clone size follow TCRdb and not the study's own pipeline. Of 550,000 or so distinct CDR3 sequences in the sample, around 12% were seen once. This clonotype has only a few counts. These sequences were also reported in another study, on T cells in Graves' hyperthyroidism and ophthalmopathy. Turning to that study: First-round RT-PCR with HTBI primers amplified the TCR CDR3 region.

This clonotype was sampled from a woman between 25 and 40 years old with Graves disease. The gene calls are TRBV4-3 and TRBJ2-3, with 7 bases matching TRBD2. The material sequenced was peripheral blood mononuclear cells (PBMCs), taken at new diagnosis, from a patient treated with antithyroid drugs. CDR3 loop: CASSQDLASGYPHGTQYF. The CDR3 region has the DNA TGCGCCAGCAGCCAAGATTTGGCTAGCGGATACCCTCACGGTACGCAGTATTTT.